This T cell receptor (beta chain) was profiled in a study of blood T cell repertoires in COVID-19. Study as a whole: The analysed material was cDNA or gDNA that came from T cells, B-cell-depleted T cells, or PBMCs.

Among Cohort 3 donors, those recovered had two negative PCRs, clearance, or symptom resolution. Germline CDR1 LNHDA, CDR2 SQIVND (reference sequence). Trimming took 4 bases from V and 8 from J; bases not matched to a gene: 10. CDR3 length equals 15 residues. This clone is a singleton in its sample. The repertoire was sequenced with immunoSEQ multiplex PCR; TCRdb's copy has only in-frame clones and lacks some. The table shows about 280,000 clones, with about nine tenths occurring only once. The clonotype originates from a woman aged 55-69 years who had recovered from COVID-19. This chain connects TRBV19 to TRBJ1-4, with 7 bases that match TRBD1. The source material was PBMCs or T cells enriched from blood (not recorded which). Here the CDR3 reads CASSRNRGLAEKLFF. CDR3 nucleotides: TGTGCCAGTAGTAGGAACAGGGGCTTAGCCGAAAAACTGTTTTTT. The complete variable domain, with remaining parts taken from reference TRBV19 and TRBJ1-4, reads DGGITQSPKYLFRKEGQNVTLSCEQNLNHDAMYWYRQDPGQGLRLIYYSQIVNDFQKGDIAEGYSVSREKKESFPLTVTSAQKNPTAFYLCASSRNRGLAEKLFFGSGTQLSVL.